This TCR beta chain was recovered during a study of T cells after posttransplantation cyclophosphamide. As for this clone: Its antigen is still unknown.

In germline, CDR1 is LNHNV, CDR2 YYDKDF (reference sequence). Trimming pared 1 base from V and 3 bases from J, leaving 4 bases between. This CDR3 region has 12 residues. The study's findings and limits: TRB overlap between skin or GI tissue T cells and blood was limited. Donor-recipient repertoire similarity was low at 1-2 months, rising over year one. Recipient CMV seropositivity and CMV reactivation strongly tracked TRB clonality.

On the day of bone marrow donation, the related graft donor provided peripheral blood. Sequenced by immunoSEQ multiplex PCR; TCRdb stores in-frame clones only, minus some. The repertoire consists of some 61,000 clones, with approximately 92% occurring once and the leading ten covering about 3%. The chain carries TRBV15 and TRBJ2-7, with D unresolved. Sequencing was done on a sample of PBMCs. The sequence was collected from a woman in her twenties or thirties in good health and a related stem cell transplant donor. The CDR3 sequence: CATSRVGYEQYF. The DNA of the CDR3 is TGTGCCACCAGCAGAGTCGGCTACGAGCAGTACTTC. Combining the CDR3 with reference TRBV15 and TRBJ2-7 gives the whole variable domain DAMVIQNPRYQVTQFGKPVTLSCSQTLNHNVMYWYQQKSSQAPKLLFHYYDKDFNNEADTPDNFQSRRPNTSFCFLDIRSPGLGDTAMYLCATSRVGYEQYFGPGTRLTVT.